Presented here are 2 T cell receptor beta chains from one specimen sequenced in a study of identical twins. Using its own MiXCR run on the 5' RACE reads, TCRdb lists one record per CDR3 protein. The profile shows hundreds of thousands of distinct CDR3 sequences, 12% of them singletons. These data are also associated with another study on yellow fever vaccine responses in identical twins.

Sequencing was done on a sample of PBMCs. The receptors come from a woman between 18 and 30 years old in good health.

This clonotype occurred a few times. The V and J genes are TRBV7-9 and TRBJ2-3; TRBD1 aligns across 8 bases. Germline CDR1 is SEHNR and CDR2 is FQNEAQ (reference sequence). The CDR3 totals 15 residues. Trimming took 7 bases from V and 2 from J; bases not matched to a gene: 8. CDR3 residues: CASTILGQATDTQYF. CDR3 sequence (DNA): TGTGCCAGCACTATTCTGGGACAGGCCACAGATACGCAGTATTTT.

This clonotype has just a few counts. This chain joins TRBV9 and TRBJ1-1; 11 nucleotides agree with TRBD1. Germline-derived CDR1 and CDR2 are SGDLS and YYNGEE. Trimming removed 2 bases from V and 5 bases from J; junction bases left unmatched: 5. The CDR3 length is 15 residues. CDR3 protein: CASSVSGQGGTEAFF. The CDR3 nucleotides are TGTGCCAGCAGCGTGTCGGGACAGGGGGGAACTGAAGCTTTCTTT.